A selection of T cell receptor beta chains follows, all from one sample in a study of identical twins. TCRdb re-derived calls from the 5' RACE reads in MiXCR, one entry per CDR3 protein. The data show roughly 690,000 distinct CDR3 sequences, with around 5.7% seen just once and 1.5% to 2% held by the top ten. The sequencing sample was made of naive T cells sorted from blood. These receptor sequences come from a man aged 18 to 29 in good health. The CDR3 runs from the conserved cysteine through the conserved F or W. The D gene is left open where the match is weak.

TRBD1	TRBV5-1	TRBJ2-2	CASSENRGNTGELFF
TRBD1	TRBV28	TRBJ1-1	CASSLSGTGFMNTEAFF
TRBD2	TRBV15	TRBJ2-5	CATSMIAGARETQYF
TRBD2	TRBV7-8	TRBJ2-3	CASGRGPDTQYF
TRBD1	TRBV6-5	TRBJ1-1	CASSYRTGVHEAFF
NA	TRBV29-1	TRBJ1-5	CSVGEAEGQPQHF
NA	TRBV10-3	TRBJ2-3	CAIRITEGFTQYF
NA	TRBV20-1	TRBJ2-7	CSARDGLAPYEQYF
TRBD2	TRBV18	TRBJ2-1	CASSPLGLAGGINEQFF
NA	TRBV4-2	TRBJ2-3	CASSQAEITDTQYF
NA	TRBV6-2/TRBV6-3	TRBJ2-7	CASGAVLREQYF
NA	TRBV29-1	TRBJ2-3	CSVEDRGIGSDTQYF
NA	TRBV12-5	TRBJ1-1	CASGEGIRNTEAFF
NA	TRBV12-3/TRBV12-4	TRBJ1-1	CASSWGGLNTEAFF
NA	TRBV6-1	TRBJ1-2	CASSSPGGIYGYTF
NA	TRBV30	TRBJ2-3	CAWGSTDTQYF
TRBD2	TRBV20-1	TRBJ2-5	CSALIPGLAELWETQYF
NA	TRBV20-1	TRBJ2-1	CSASGSFVHEQFF
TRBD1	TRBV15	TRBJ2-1	CATSPRDRPLGYEQFF
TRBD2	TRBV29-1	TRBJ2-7	CSVVGLAGGPKNEQYF
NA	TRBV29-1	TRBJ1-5	CSVGKENQPQHF
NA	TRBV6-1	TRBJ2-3	CASSVTVVRHIKPDTQYF
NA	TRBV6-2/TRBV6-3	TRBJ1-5	CASSGRGLNQPQHF